This T cell receptor (beta chain) was identified in a study of T-cell reconstitution after alpha-beta-depleted transplantation in children (dated by TCRdb to about 2016). For the wider study: The study quantitatively tracked T-cell immune reconstitution after TCRalphabeta/CD19-depleted allogeneic hematopoietic cell transplantation in children using TCR repertoire profiling.

Libraries came from PCR. For sequencing, an Illumina HiSeq 2500 was employed. TCR library preparation used molecular barcoding, with unique molecular identifiers applied to normalize quantification of the TCRbeta repertoire. Using fastp at Q25 and MiXCR, TCRdb reprocessed the public reads and kept productive beta chains. CDR3 protein duplicates are merged, each entry listing the most common genes and DNA. The sample includes over 550,000 distinct CDR3 sequences, with over 9.5% observed a single time. The ten biggest clones cover less than 4.5% of the sample. Including the terminal cysteine and phenylalanine, the CDR3 comprises 17 residues. CDR3 DNA only is kept here, 51 bases in frame from base 1. Taken from the germline V gene, the CDR1 and CDR2 loops are SNHLY and FYNNEI. V is clipped by 1 base and J by 0 bases, and the sequence between their germline boundaries is 13 bases long. Points on this clonotype: Its antigen is currently not known. The input lacks base qualities; no much larger clone sits a single base away.

Recombination connected TRBV2 to TRBJ1-5; the D region possibly corresponds to TRBD1 (6 bases align). This clonotype was sampled from a human donor who donated a stem cell graft to a child with acute myeloid leukemia. Sequencing was performed on PBMCs from the stem cell graft donor, taken from the stem cell graft. The CDR3: CASSEEGHGYSNQPQHF. The DNA is TGTGCCAGCAGTGAAGAGGGACACGGATATAGCAATCAGCCCCAGCATTTT.